This entry lists 2 T cell receptor beta chains sequenced from one sample in a study of control samples from healthy donors and cancer patients (dated by TCRdb to 2018 to 2020). Library construction relied on the immunoSEQ multiplex PCR assay. The immuneACCESS repertoire file appears here via TCRdb, limited to in-frame rearrangements. These files lack a portion of the clones; in checked studies, under half of the deficit traces to unresolved V genes, and the cause of the others is not known. Recorded for this sample are approximately 170,000 clones; about 91% of them occurred a single time. The ten largest make up approximately 4.9% of the sample. Sequenced material: blood. The receptors were gathered from a woman aged 25 to 39 in good health.

The chain carries TRBV6-5 and TRBJ2-3; D unclear. The CDR3 totals 12 residues. V dropped 5 bases and J dropped 4 bases, with 7 bases sitting between them. Germline CDR1 and CDR2: MNHEY and SVGAGI. The CDR3 DNA is TGTGCCAGCAGTCCGCGCGCAGATACGCAGTATTTT. Protein product: CASSPRADTQYF.

The chain carries TRBV5-6 and TRBJ1-2; TRBD1 is a possible D gene (5 bases). The germline V gene has CDR1 SGHDT and CDR2 YYEEEE. The CDR3 extends over 16 amino acids. Trimming cost V 0 bases and J 6 bases, with 18 bases left between them. CDR3 residues: CASSLGPLGQGNGYTF. CDR3 in DNA: TGTGCCAGCAGCTTGGGCCCTTTGGGGCAGGGTAATGGCTACACCTTC.